Described below is a single TCR beta chain sequence and its context. Its specificity is unknown. The data derive from a study of early stage breast cancer tumors. Sequencing used immunoSEQ multiplex PCR; TCRdb keeps in-frame clones, though not all of them. This sample has more than 55,000 clones, with about 80% found just once. Study results and caveats: In about 85% of the 16 patients, blood comparison separated tumor from normal breast. Most shared enriched TCRB sequences were commonly generated ones. Compared with adjacent normal breast tissue, tumors showed roughly 2.4-fold greater T cell density and higher clonality.

Looked up from germline, CDR1 is MDHEN and CDR2 is SYDVKM. Trimming removed 4 bases at V and 1 base at J, with 13 bases between. This CDR3 is 15 amino acids long. This chain uses TRBV28 with TRBJ1-1; a possible D gene is TRBD1 (5 bases). The sample comprised blood. The clonotype originates from a person aged 30-39 years with breast cancer. The CDR3 here is CASSSSGTSNTEAFF. CDR3 in DNA: TGTGCCAGCAGTTCATCCGGGACTTCGAACACTGAAGCTTTCTTT. The complete variable domain, with remaining parts taken from reference TRBV28 and TRBJ1-1, reads DVKVTQSSRYLVKRTGEKVFLECVQDMDHENMFWYRQDPGLGLRLIYFSYDVKMKEKGDIPEGYSVSREKKERFSLILESASTNQTSMYLCASSSSGTSNTEAFFGQGTRLTVV.